This section outlines one TCR beta chain sequence together with its context. Germline and junction disagree at one end, which may indicate a read error. Clones were read by immunoSEQ multiplex PCR, and TCRdb kept only the in-frame ones, dropping some. This table has around 48,000 clones, roughly 80% appearing once. This sample is drawn from a study of OX40 agonist ivuxolimab in advanced cancers. Looking at the study overall: Antecedent anti-PD-1, anti-PD-L1 or anti-CTLA-4 therapy was permissible, with roughly 40% having received some.

Germline V CDR1 and CDR2: SGHRS, YFSETQ. The CDR3 is 11 amino acids. This chain links TRBV5-1 with TRBJ1-2, with a possible D match to TRBD1 (5 bases). This sequence originates from an adult with an advanced solid tumor such as melanoma, head and neck, liver or kidney cancer. The sample consisted of CD4+ or CD8+ T cells sorted from blood, taken in a trial of the OX40 agonist ivuxolimab. Here the CDR3 reads CASSLGQISAF. The CDR3 nucleotides read TGCGCCAGCAGCTTGGGACAGATCTCCGCCTTC.